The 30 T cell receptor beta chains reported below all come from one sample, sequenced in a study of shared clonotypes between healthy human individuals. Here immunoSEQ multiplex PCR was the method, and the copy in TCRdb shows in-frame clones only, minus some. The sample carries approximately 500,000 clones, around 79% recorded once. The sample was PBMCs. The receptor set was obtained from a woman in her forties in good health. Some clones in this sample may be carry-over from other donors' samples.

The CDR3 DNA follows: TGTGCCAGTAGTCAAACCAGGGGATTAGGATATGGCTACACCTTC. It codes for CASSQTRGLGYGYTF. The chain is built from TRBV19 and TRBJ1-2; TRBD1 is a possible D gene (6 bases). This CDR3 region has 15 residues. Trimming took off 5 bases at V and 5 bases at J, with 18 bases between the two ends. CDR1 LNHDA and CDR2 SQIVND come from the germline V gene (reference sequence).

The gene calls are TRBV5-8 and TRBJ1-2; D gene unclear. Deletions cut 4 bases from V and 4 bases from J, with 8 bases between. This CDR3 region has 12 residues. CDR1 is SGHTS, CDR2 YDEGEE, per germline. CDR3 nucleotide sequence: TGTGCCAGCAGCGGGGTGGCCTATGGCTACACCTTC. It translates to CASSGVAYGYTF.

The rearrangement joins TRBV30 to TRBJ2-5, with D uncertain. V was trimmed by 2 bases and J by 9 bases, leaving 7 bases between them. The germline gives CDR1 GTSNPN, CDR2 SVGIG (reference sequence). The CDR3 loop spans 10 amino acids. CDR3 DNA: TGTGCCTGGAGTCCCTCGGCCCAGTACTTC. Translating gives CAWSPSAQYF.

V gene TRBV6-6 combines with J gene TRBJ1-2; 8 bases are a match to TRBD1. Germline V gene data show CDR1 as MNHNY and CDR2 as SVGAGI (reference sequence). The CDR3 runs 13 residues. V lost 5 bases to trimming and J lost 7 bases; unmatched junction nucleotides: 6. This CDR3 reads CASSPTGQGGYTF. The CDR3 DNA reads TGTGCCAGCAGTCCCACAGGACAGGGTGGCTACACCTTC.

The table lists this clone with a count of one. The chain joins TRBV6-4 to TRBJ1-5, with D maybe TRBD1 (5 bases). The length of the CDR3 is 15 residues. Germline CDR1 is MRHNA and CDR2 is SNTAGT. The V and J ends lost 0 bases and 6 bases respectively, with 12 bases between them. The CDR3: CASSDSPGEGQPQHF. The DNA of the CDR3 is TGTGCCAGCAGTGACTCTCCGGGGGAGGGTCAGCCCCAGCATTTT.

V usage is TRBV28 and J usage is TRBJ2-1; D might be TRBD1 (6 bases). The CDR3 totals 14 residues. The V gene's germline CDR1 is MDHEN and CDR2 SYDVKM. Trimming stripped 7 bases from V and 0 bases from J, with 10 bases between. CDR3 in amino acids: CASTRGSSYNEQFF. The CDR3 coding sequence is TGTGCCAGCACTAGGGGGAGCTCCTACAATGAGCAGTTCTTC.

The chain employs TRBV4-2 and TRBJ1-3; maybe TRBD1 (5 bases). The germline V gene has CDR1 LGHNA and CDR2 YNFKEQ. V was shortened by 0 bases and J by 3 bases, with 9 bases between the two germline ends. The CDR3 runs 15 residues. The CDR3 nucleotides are TGTGCCAGCAGCCAAGAGTCCAGGGATGGAAACACCATATATTTT. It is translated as CASSQESRDGNTIYF.

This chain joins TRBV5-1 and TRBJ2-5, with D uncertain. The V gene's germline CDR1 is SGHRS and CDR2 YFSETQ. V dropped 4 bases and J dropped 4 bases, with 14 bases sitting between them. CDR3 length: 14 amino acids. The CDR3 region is CASSLSGFGETQYF. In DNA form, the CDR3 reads TGCGCCAGCAGCCTCTCTGGATTCGGAGAGACCCAGTACTTC. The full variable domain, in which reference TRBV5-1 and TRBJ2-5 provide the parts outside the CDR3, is KAGVTQTPRYLIKTRGQQVTLSCSPISGHRSVSWYQQTPGQGLQFLFEYFSETQRNKGNFPGRFSGRQFSNSRSEMNVSTLELGDSALYLCASSLSGFGETQYFGPGTRLLVL.

Here the CDR3 DNA reads TGTGCCAGCAGCCCCAGGGGCGGGGGCACCTACAATGAGCAGTTCTTC. Its protein is CASSPRGGGTYNEQFF. This chain connects TRBV7-2 to TRBJ2-1, with a weak D call TRBD2 (7 bases). Trimming took 5 bases from V and 2 from J, leaving 16 bases between them. This CDR3 is 16 amino acids long. Per germline, CDR1 SGHTA and CDR2 FQGNSA.

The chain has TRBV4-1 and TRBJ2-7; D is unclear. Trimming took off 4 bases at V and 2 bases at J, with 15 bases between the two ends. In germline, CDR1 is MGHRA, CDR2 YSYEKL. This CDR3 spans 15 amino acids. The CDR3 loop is CASSPTPDGPYEQYF. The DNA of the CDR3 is TGCGCCAGCAGCCCGACGCCGGACGGTCCCTACGAGCAGTACTTC.

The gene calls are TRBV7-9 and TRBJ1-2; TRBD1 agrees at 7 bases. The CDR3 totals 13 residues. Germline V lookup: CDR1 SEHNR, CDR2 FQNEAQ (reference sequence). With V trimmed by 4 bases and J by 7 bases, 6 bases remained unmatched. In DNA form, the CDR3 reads TGTGCCAGCAGCTACGACAGGGTTGGTGGCTACACCTTC. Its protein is CASSYDRVGGYTF.

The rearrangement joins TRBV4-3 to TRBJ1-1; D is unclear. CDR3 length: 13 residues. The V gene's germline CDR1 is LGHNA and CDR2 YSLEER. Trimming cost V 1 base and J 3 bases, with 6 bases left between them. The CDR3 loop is CASSQVLYTEAFF. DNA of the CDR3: TGCGCCAGCAGCCAAGTGCTTTACACTGAAGCTTTCTTT.

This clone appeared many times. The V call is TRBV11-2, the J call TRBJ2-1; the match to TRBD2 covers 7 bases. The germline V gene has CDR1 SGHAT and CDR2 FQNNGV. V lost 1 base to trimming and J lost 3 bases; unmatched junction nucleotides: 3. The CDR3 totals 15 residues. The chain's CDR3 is CASSLAPGGYNEQFF. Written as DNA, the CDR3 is TGTGCCAGCAGCTTAGCCCCGGGGGGCTACAATGAGCAGTTCTTC.

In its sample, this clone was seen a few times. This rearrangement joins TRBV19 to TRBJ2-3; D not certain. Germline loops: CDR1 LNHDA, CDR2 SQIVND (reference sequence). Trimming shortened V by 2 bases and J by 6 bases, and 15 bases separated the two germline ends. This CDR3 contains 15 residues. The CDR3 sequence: CASSISGRPFDTQYF. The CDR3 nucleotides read TGTGCCAGTAGTATATCCGGGCGTCCGTTTGATACGCAGTATTTT.

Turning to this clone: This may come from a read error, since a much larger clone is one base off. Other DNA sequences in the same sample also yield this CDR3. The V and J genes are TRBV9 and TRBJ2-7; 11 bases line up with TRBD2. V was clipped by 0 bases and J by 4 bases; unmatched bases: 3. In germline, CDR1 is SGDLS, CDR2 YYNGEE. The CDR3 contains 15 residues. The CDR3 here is CASSVGLAGGYEQYF. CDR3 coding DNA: TGTGCCAGCAGCGTAGGGCTAGCGGGAGGATACGAGCAGTACTTC.

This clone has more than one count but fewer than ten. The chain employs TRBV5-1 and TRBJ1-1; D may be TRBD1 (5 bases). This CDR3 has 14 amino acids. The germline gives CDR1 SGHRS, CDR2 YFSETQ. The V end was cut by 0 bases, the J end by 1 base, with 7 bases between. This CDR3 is CASSLATGNTEAFF. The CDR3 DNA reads TGCGCCAGCAGCTTGGCCACAGGGAACACTGAAGCTTTCTTT.

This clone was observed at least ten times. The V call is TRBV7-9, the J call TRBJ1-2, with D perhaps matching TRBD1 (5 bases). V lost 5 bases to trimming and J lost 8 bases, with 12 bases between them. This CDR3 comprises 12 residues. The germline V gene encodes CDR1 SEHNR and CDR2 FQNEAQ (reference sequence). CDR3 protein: CASSPITGGYTF. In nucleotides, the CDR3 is TGTGCCAGCAGCCCCATTACAGGAGGCTACACCTTC.

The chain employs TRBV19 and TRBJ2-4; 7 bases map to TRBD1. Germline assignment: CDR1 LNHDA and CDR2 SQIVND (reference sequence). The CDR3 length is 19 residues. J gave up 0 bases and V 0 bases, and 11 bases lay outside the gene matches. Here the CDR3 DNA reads TGTGCCAGTAGTATAGATCAGAGGGTGGGACAGTCAGCCAAAAACATTCAGTACTTC. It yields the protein CASSIDQRVGQSAKNIQYF.

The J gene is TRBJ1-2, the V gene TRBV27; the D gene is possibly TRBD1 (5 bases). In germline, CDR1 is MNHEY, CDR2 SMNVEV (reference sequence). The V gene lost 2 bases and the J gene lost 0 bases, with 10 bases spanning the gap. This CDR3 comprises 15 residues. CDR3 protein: CASSLGWGANYGYTF. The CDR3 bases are TGTGCCAGCAGTTTAGGCTGGGGGGCTAACTATGGCTACACCTTC.

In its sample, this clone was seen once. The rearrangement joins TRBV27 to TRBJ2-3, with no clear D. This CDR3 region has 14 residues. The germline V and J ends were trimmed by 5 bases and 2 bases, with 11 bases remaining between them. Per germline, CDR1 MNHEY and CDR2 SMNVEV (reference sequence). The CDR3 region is CASSIAGYTDTQYF. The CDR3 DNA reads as TGTGCCAGCAGTATAGCAGGATACACAGATACGCAGTATTTT.

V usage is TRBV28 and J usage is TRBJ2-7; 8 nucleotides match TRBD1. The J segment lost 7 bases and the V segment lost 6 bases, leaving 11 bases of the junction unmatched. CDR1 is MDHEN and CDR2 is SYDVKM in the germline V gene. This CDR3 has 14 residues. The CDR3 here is CASRPAGQGGEQYF. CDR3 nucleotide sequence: TGTGCCAGCAGACCCGCTGGACAGGGTGGGGAGCAGTACTTC.

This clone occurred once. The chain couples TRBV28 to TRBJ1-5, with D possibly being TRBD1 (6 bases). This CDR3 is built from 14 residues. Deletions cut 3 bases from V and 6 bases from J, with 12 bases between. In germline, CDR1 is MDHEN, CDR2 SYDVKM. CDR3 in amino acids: CASSFQGRGQPQHF. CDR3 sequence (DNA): TGTGCCAGCAGTTTCCAGGGGCGCGGTCAGCCCCAGCATTTT.

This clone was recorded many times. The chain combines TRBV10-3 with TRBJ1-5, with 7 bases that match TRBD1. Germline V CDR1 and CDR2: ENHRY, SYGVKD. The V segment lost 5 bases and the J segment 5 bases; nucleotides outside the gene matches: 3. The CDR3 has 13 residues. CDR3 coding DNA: TGTGCCATCAGTACAGGGGCTGATCAGCCCCAGCATTTT. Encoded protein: CAISTGADQPQHF.

CDR3 sequence reads: CASSLAPGTYPLFYGYTF. The CDR3 DNA is TGTGCCAGCAGCTTAGCGCCGGGAACCTACCCCCTTTTTTATGGCTACACCTTC. The rearrangement links TRBV7-8 to TRBJ1-2; no clear D. The CDR3 totals 18 residues. V lost 0 bases to trimming and J lost 5 bases, with 22 bases between them. Germline V gives CDR1 SGHVS, CDR2 FQNEAQ.

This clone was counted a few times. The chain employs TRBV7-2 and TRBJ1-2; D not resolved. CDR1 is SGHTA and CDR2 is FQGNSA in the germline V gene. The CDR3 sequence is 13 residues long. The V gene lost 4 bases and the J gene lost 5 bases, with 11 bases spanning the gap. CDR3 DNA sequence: TGTGCCAGCAGCTCCGAGGGCCTGTATGGCTACACCTTC. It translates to CASSSEGLYGYTF.

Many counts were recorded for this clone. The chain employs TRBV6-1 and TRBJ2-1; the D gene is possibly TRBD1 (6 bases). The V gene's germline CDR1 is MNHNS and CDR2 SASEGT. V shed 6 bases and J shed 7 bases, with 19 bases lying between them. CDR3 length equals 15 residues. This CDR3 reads CASSLEVGALNEQFF. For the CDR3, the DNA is TGTGCCAGCAGCCTGGAGGTGGGGGCTTTAAATGAGCAGTTCTTC.

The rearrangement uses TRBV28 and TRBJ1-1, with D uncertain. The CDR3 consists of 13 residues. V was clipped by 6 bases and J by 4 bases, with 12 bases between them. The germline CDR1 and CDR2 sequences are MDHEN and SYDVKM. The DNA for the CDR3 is TGTGCCAGCAGCCCCGGGGTTGGCACTGAAGCTTTCTTT. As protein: CASSPGVGTEAFF.

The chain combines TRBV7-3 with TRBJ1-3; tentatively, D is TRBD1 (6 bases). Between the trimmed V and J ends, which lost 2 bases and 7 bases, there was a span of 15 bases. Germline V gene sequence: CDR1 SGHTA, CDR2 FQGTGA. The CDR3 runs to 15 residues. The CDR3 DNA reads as TGTGCCAGCAGCTTAGGGGGGCGAGCTGCCAACACCATATATTTT. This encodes CASSLGGRAANTIYF.

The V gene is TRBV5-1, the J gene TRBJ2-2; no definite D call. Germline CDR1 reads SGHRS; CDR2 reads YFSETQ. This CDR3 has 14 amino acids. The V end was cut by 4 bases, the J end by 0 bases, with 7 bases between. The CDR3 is CASSPASNTGELFF. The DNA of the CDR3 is TGCGCCAGCAGCCCCGCATCGAACACCGGGGAGCTGTTTTTT.

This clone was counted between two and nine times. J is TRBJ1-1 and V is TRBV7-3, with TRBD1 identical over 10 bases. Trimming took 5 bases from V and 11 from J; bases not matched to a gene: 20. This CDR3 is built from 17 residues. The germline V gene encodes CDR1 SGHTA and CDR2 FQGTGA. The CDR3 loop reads CASSPIYPYGTGVVAFF. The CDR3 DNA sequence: TGTGCCAGCAGCCCAATCTACCCCTACGGGACAGGGGTCGTGGCTTTCTTT.